The rows below give T cell receptor beta chains drawn from one sample of a study of response to subunit inactivated influenza vaccine. From the RT-PCR reads, TCRdb called clonotypes with MiXCR, one entry per CDR3 protein. Of under 550,000 distinct CDR3 sequences in the sample, approximately 7.2% were seen once. The specimen was PBMCs from blood, collected roughly 24 months after vaccination. These receptors were collected from a man between 50 and 75 years old who received an inactivated influenza vaccine. CDR3s include the opening cysteine and the closing phenylalanine or tryptophan. The D gene is left open where the match is weak. Clone size appears in some rows only: once, few, many, or a class for an expanded clone.

TRBV7-9	13	TRBJ1-2	NA	few	TGTGCCAGCAGCTTGCAGATATCCTATGGCTACACCTTC	CASSLQISYGYTF
TRBV12-3/TRBV12-4	15	TRBJ2-2	NA	many	TGTGCCAGCAGTTTACGGGGAGCGGGCACCGGGGAGCTGTTTTTT	CASSLRGAGTGELFF
TRBV7-2	15	TRBJ2-7	TRBD1	few	TGTGCCAGCAGCCCGAGGACGGGACAGGGCTTGGAGCAGTACTTC	CASSPRTGQGLEQYF
TRBV4-3	16	TRBJ1-4	TRBD1	NA	TGCGCCAGCAGCCCAAACGGACAGGGAGGGCATGAAAAACTGTTTTTT	CASSPNGQGGHEKLFF
TRBV4-3	17	TRBJ1-1	NA	few	TGCGCCAGCAGCCAAGAGGGGGGATTGCGGTGGAGGGCTGAAGCTTTCTTT	CASSQEGGLRWRAEAFF
TRBV24-1	13	TRBJ2-1	NA	few	TGTGCCACCAGTAAAAGGGGGGAGGATGAGCAGTTCTTC	CATSKRGEDEQFF
TRBV28	18	TRBJ2-3	TRBD2	NA	TGTGCCAGCAGTTCCCCCCCGACTAGCGGGAGGTGGGCAGATACGCAGTATTTT	CASSSPPTSGRWADTQYF
TRBV9	15	TRBJ2-7	TRBD1	NA	TGTGCCAGCAGCGTAGCGGGGGACAGGGTCTACGAGCAGTACTTC	CASSVAGDRVYEQYF
TRBV10-3	14	TRBJ2-3	TRBD2	many	TGTGCCATGTCACAAGCGGGGGGCACAGATACGCAGTATTTT	CAMSQAGGTDTQYF
TRBV5-6	15	TRBJ2-5	TRBD1	NA	TGTGCCAGCAGCTGGACCGGGACAGGGTCCGAGACCCAGTACTTC	CASSWTGTGSETQYF
TRBV4-3	14	TRBJ2-5	NA	NA	TGCGCCAGCGCGATGGCCGGAGGGCAAGAGACCCAGTACTTC	CASAMAGGQETQYF
TRBV5-6	16	TRBJ2-1	TRBD2	NA	TGTGCCAGCAGCTTGGCGAGACTAGCGGACTACAATGAGCAGTTCTTC	CASSLARLADYNEQFF
TRBV6-2/TRBV6-3	16	TRBJ2-7	NA	NA	TGTGCCAGCAGTTCCTTGTCGGGACCTCTTCCCTACGAGCAGTACTTC	CASSSLSGPLPYEQYF
TRBV20-1	12	TRBJ2-6	NA	NA	TGCAGTGCTGGGGTCGGGGCCAACGTCCTGACTTTC	CSAGVGANVLTF
TRBV20-1	13	TRBJ2-1	TRBD1	many	TGCAGTGCAGGGACAGGGGGGGTCTATGAGCAGTTCTTC	CSAGTGGVYEQFF
TRBV20-1	15	TRBJ2-7	TRBD2	many	TGCAGTGCTCCCCACAGCGCTAGCGGGAGCTACGAGCAGTACTTC	CSAPHSASGSYEQYF
TRBV12-3/TRBV12-4	13	TRBJ2-7	NA	many	TGTGCCAGCAGTTTATCCACGTCCTACGAGCAGTACTTC	CASSLSTSYEQYF
TRBV20-1	15	TRBJ2-3	NA	NA	TGCAGTGCTTCAGACCCATCCACTAGCACAGATACGCAGTATTTT	CSASDPSTSTDTQYF
TRBV6-1	12	TRBJ1-5	NA	few	TGTGCCAGCAGTGAGAGAGCCCAGCCCCAGCATTTT	CASSERAQPQHF
TRBV10-3	13	TRBJ1-2	NA	many	TGTGCCATCAGTGATGAGGGTCACTATGGCTACACCTTC	CAISDEGHYGYTF
TRBV25-1	17	TRBJ2-2	NA	few	TGTGCCAGCAGTGAAGAGGTCTGGGGGCTAGGCACCGGGGAGCTGTTTTTT	CASSEEVWGLGTGELFF
TRBV10-3	14	TRBJ1-2	TRBD1	NA	TGTGCCATCGGGGACAGCAACTCTATCTATGGCTACACCTTC	CAIGDSNSIYGYTF
TRBV5-1	16	TRBJ2-7	TRBD2	many	TGCGCCAGCAGCAGGGTGGGACTAGAGGCAATCGACGAGCAGTACTTC	CASSRVGLEAIDEQYF
TRBV29-1	14	TRBJ2-1	TRBD1	many	TGCAGCGTTGGACCGGGACAGGGCACCCATGAGCAGTTCTTC	CSVGPGQGTHEQFF
TRBV6-2/TRBV6-3	15	TRBJ2-6	NA	NA	TGTGCCAGCAGGCCCACAGCTGCTGGGGCCAACGTCCTGACTTTC	CASRPTAAGANVLTF
TRBV20-1	14	TRBJ2-1	NA	few	TGCAGTGCCGTTTGGCGTCGAGAGACCGGTGAGCAGTTCTTC	CSAVWRRETGEQFF
TRBV5-1	16	TRBJ2-1	NA	NA	TGCGCCAGCAGCTTGGAATCCCCCAGGGGTTACAATGAGCAGTTCTTC	CASSLESPRGYNEQFF
TRBV20-1	14	TRBJ2-7	TRBD1	NA	TGCAGTGCTAATAGGGGACAGGGAGGGGAGGAGCAGTACTTC	CSANRGQGGEEQYF